This T cell receptor beta chain was recorded in a study of cytomegalovirus exposure and HLA in healthy donors. Worth noting for this clone: The antigen remains unidentified.

Donors were ostensibly healthy at sampling, although undocumented immune exposures were probable. The CDR3 spans 13 residues. Trimming cost V 0 bases and J 2 bases, with 5 bases left between them. CDR1 is KGHSH and CDR2 is LQKENI in the germline V gene. A multiplex PCR was run with 60 Vbeta primers and 13 Jbeta primers. Method: immunoSEQ multiplex PCR; TCRdb's copy keeps in-frame clones and lacks some. The sample holds roughly 90,000 clones, 80% to 90% seen once. Findings and caveats of the study: When presence/absence was analysed, sequencing depth was taken to be roughly uniform across donors. Most TCR sequences proved rare, with some public TCRs found in many donors. Only CMV serostatus was available as immune exposure information.

The sequenced sample was PBMCs. This chain uses TRBV18 with TRBJ2-7; D might be TRBD1 (5 bases). The TCR comes from a man aged 25 to 40 in good health and CMV-seropositive. In DNA, the CDR3 is TGTGCCAGCTCACCACCCAGGGCCTACGAGCAGTACTTC. Protein sequence: CASSPPRAYEQYF.